Listed below are T cell receptor beta chains from one sample, sequenced in a study of STAT5B mutations in CD4+ large granular lymphocyte leukemia. TCRdb's table, derived via immunoSEQ multiplex PCR, lists solely in-frame clones and lacks some. The table lists 45,000 to 50,000 clones, approximately 84% of them singletons, with approximately 0.4% in the top ten. The sequenced sample was CD4+ T cells from blood buffy coats. These receptors originate from a human donor in good health. Both conserved end residues are part of each CDR3. The D gene is left open where the match is weak. A clone size is listed for some rows: how often the clone was seen (once, few, many), or a class if it is expanded.

v_call: TRBV6-6
clone_size: .
d_call: .
j_call: TRBJ2-3
cdr3_nt: TGTGCCAGCAGTTACCCCACGGGCACAGATACGCAGTATTTT
cdr3_aa: CASSYPTGTDTQYF

v_call: TRBV21-1
clone_size: .
d_call: .
j_call: TRBJ2-2
cdr3_nt: TGTGCCAGCAGCAAAGAACACACACGGGAGAACACCGGGGAGCTGTTTTTT
cdr3_aa: CASSKEHTRENTGELFF

v_call: TRBV4-2
clone_size: .
d_call: .
j_call: TRBJ2-3
cdr3_nt: TGTGCCAGCAGCCGGGGGTGGGAGTTGTCAGATACGCAGTATTTT
cdr3_aa: CASSRGWELSDTQYF

v_call: TRBV29-1
clone_size: .
d_call: .
j_call: TRBJ1-3
cdr3_nt: TGCAGCGTTGACGGTTCGAGCTCTGGAAACACCATATATTTT
cdr3_aa: CSVDGSSSGNTIYF

v_call: TRBV5-1
clone_size: .
d_call: .
j_call: TRBJ2-3
cdr3_nt: TGCGCCAGCAGCGACAGAGCTAGCACAGATACGCAGTATTTT
cdr3_aa: CASSDRASTDTQYF

v_call: TRBV6-5
clone_size: .
d_call: .
j_call: TRBJ1-1
cdr3_nt: TGTGCCAGCAGTTACTCGGTGGGTGCGAACACTGAAGCTTTCTTT
cdr3_aa: CASSYSVGANTEAFF

v_call: TRBV9
clone_size: .
d_call: .
j_call: TRBJ2-7
cdr3_nt: TGTGCCAGCAGCGTAGTCCCAGGGAGTTACGAGCAGTACTTC
cdr3_aa: CASSVVPGSYEQYF

v_call: TRBV6-5
clone_size: .
d_call: TRBD2
j_call: TRBJ2-7
cdr3_nt: TGTGCCAGCAGTTTCGGGCGGGGGATCTCCTACGAGCAGTACTTC
cdr3_aa: CASSFGRGISYEQYF

v_call: TRBV5-1
clone_size: .
d_call: .
j_call: TRBJ2-1
cdr3_nt: TGCGCCAGCAGCTTGGAGGGGGACACCTACAATGAGCAGTTCTTC
cdr3_aa: CASSLEGDTYNEQFF

v_call: TRBV6-5
clone_size: .
d_call: .
j_call: TRBJ1-1
cdr3_nt: TGTGCCAGCAGTTGGCAAGGGGGAGCTTTCTTT
cdr3_aa: CASSWQGGAFF

v_call: TRBV2
clone_size: .
d_call: TRBD1
j_call: TRBJ2-7
cdr3_nt: TGTGCCAGTAGAAGACAGGGGCCAACCTACGAGCAGTACTTC
cdr3_aa: CASRRQGPTYEQYF

v_call: TRBV5-6
clone_size: .
d_call: TRBD2
j_call: TRBJ2-2
cdr3_nt: TGTGCCAGCAGCCCAGACTCGGGAGGCGGGGAGCTGTTTTTT
cdr3_aa: CASSPDSGGGELFF

v_call: TRBV30
clone_size: few
d_call: TRBD1
j_call: TRBJ1-2
cdr3_nt: TGTGCCTGGAGAAGGGGGCGTGGGGCGGCTAACTATGGCTACACCTTC
cdr3_aa: CAWRRGRGAANYGYTF

v_call: TRBV7-9
clone_size: .
d_call: .
j_call: TRBJ2-3
cdr3_nt: TGTGCCAGCACCGGGGATACGCAGTATTTT
cdr3_aa: CASTGDTQYF

v_call: TRBV2
clone_size: .
d_call: .
j_call: TRBJ2-2
cdr3_nt: TGTGCCAGCACCGGGGGCATCGGGGAGCTGTTTTTT
cdr3_aa: CASTGGIGELFF

v_call: TRBV28
clone_size: .
d_call: TRBD2
j_call: TRBJ2-3
cdr3_nt: TGTGCCAGCAGTCGGACTAGTGTCCCAGATACGCAGTATTTT
cdr3_aa: CASSRTSVPDTQYF

v_call: TRBV28
clone_size: once
d_call: TRBD2
j_call: TRBJ2-7
cdr3_nt: TGTGCCAGCAGTTCTTTTAACACGGTGGGAGGGATGACCTACGAGCAGTACTTC
cdr3_aa: CASSSFNTVGGMTYEQYF

v_call: TRBV7-9
clone_size: .
d_call: .
j_call: TRBJ1-1
cdr3_nt: TGTGCCAGCAGCCTAAACTCTGGCCACACTGAAGCTTTCTTT
cdr3_aa: CASSLNSGHTEAFF

v_call: TRBV6-1
clone_size: .
d_call: TRBD1
j_call: TRBJ1-4
cdr3_nt: TGTGCCAGCCGCCGGACAGGGATGGACGAAAAACTGTTTTTT
cdr3_aa: CASRRTGMDEKLFF

v_call: TRBV29-1
clone_size: .
d_call: TRBD1
j_call: TRBJ1-2
cdr3_nt: TGCAGCGTGCAGACAGGGTTGAGCTACACCTTC
cdr3_aa: CSVQTGLSYTF

v_call: TRBV11-2
clone_size: .
d_call: .
j_call: TRBJ1-3
cdr3_nt: TGTGCCAGCAGCTCTCTGGGCTCTGGAAACACCATATATTTT
cdr3_aa: CASSSLGSGNTIYF

v_call: TRBV11-3
clone_size: .
d_call: .
j_call: TRBJ2-7
cdr3_nt: TGTGCCAGCAGCTTAGCGGCGGGAACCAGGCCCGAGCAGTACTTC
cdr3_aa: CASSLAAGTRPEQYF

v_call: TRBV28
clone_size: .
d_call: .
j_call: TRBJ2-7
cdr3_nt: TGTGCCAGCAGTTGGGACTCCTACGAGCAGTACTTC
cdr3_aa: CASSWDSYEQYF

v_call: TRBV5-4
clone_size: .
d_call: .
j_call: TRBJ2-7
cdr3_nt: TGTGCCAGCAACTTGGGTGTGGGGCCCAACTACGAGCAGTACTTC
cdr3_aa: CASNLGVGPNYEQYF

v_call: TRBV6-9
clone_size: once
d_call: .
j_call: TRBJ2-2
cdr3_nt: TGTGCCAGCAGTTATTTTCAGGGCGGGGAGCTGTTTTTT
cdr3_aa: CASSYFQGGELFF

v_call: TRBV7-2
clone_size: .
d_call: .
j_call: TRBJ2-7
cdr3_nt: TGTGCCAGCCGACGTATGGCGGACTCCGCCTACGAGCAGTACTTC
cdr3_aa: CASRRMADSAYEQYF

v_call: TRBV9
clone_size: .
d_call: .
j_call: TRBJ2-7
cdr3_nt: TGTGCCAGCAGCGTAGGTCCGGACAGCTCCTACGAGCAGTACTTC
cdr3_aa: CASSVGPDSSYEQYF

v_call: TRBV5-4
clone_size: few
d_call: TRBD1
j_call: TRBJ1-2
cdr3_nt: TGTGCCAGCAGGGGGCGGGACAGGGGACCCGGCTACACCTTC
cdr3_aa: CASRGRDRGPGYTF

v_call: TRBV6-5
clone_size: once
d_call: .
j_call: TRBJ1-2
cdr3_nt: TGTGCCAGCAGTTACTCCTATCGGGGGGCTTATGGCTACACCTTC
cdr3_aa: CASSYSYRGAYGYTF

v_call: TRBV15
clone_size: .
d_call: TRBD1
j_call: TRBJ1-6
cdr3_nt: TGTGCCACCAGCAGAGGAGGGACAGGGAATTCTAATTCACCCCTCCACTTT
cdr3_aa: CATSRGGTGNSNSPLHF

v_call: TRBV7-3
clone_size: .
d_call: .
j_call: TRBJ1-1
cdr3_nt: TGTGCCAGCAGCTTCGCGTTGAACACTGAAGCTTTCTTT
cdr3_aa: CASSFALNTEAFF

v_call: TRBV19
clone_size: .
d_call: .
j_call: TRBJ2-6
cdr3_nt: TGTGCCAGTACGAGGATCTCTGGGGCCAACGTCCTGACTTTC
cdr3_aa: CASTRISGANVLTF

v_call: TRBV5-4
clone_size: .
d_call: .
j_call: TRBJ2-3
cdr3_nt: TGTGCCAGCAGCTTGGAGGCCACTAGCACAGATACGCAGTATTTT
cdr3_aa: CASSLEATSTDTQYF

v_call: TRBV11-2
clone_size: .
d_call: TRBD2
j_call: TRBJ2-5
cdr3_nt: TGTGCCAGCAGCTCAGGGACTAGCGGGAGAAAGCTGGAGACCCAGTACTTC
cdr3_aa: CASSSGTSGRKLETQYF

v_call: TRBV19
clone_size: .
d_call: .
j_call: TRBJ1-4
cdr3_nt: TGTGCCAGTAGTATAGGCAGGGATCATGAAAAACTGTTTTTT
cdr3_aa: CASSIGRDHEKLFF

v_call: TRBV5-1
clone_size: .
d_call: .
j_call: TRBJ1-2
cdr3_nt: TGCGCCAGCAGCTTGGAGCGGCGGGGGCGCGGAGCTTATGGCTACACCTTC
cdr3_aa: CASSLERRGRGAYGYTF

v_call: TRBV5-8
clone_size: .
d_call: TRBD2
j_call: TRBJ2-1
cdr3_nt: TGTGCCAGCAGCTTGGGCTGGGGACTAGCGGACCGATACAATGAGCAGTTCTTC
cdr3_aa: CASSLGWGLADRYNEQFF

v_call: TRBV14
clone_size: .
d_call: .
j_call: TRBJ2-5
cdr3_nt: TGTGCCAGCAGCCAGGCCCCGGGTCTAGGGACGGGAGAGACCCAGTACTTC
cdr3_aa: CASSQAPGLGTGETQYF

v_call: TRBV12-5
clone_size: .
d_call: TRBD1
j_call: TRBJ1-4
cdr3_nt: TGTGCTAGTGGCATGGGACAGGGGAGGGAAAAACTGTTTTTT
cdr3_aa: CASGMGQGREKLFF

v_call: TRBV2
clone_size: few
d_call: .
j_call: TRBJ1-2
cdr3_nt: TGTGCCAGCAATTTATTACGGGACGATGGCTACACCTTC
cdr3_aa: CASNLLRDDGYTF

v_call: TRBV10-1
clone_size: .
d_call: TRBD2
j_call: TRBJ2-3
cdr3_nt: TGCGCCAGCAGTGAGTTTCTAGCGGGAGCGGCAGATACGCAGTATTTT
cdr3_aa: CASSEFLAGAADTQYF

v_call: TRBV5-5
clone_size: few
d_call: TRBD1
j_call: TRBJ2-7
cdr3_nt: TGTGCCAGCAGCCCGTGGACAGGGAGGACCGACGAGCAGTACTTC
cdr3_aa: CASSPWTGRTDEQYF

v_call: TRBV7-9
clone_size: .
d_call: .
j_call: TRBJ2-5
cdr3_nt: TGTGCCAGCAGCCAAGGGTACGGGAGTGGAGAAGAGACCCAGTACTTC
cdr3_aa: CASSQGYGSGEETQYF

v_call: TRBV2
clone_size: once
d_call: .
j_call: TRBJ2-1
cdr3_nt: TGTGCCAGCAGTGTAGCGGTAGGCAATGAGCAGTTCTTC
cdr3_aa: CASSVAVGNEQFF

v_call: TRBV5-1
clone_size: .
d_call: TRBD1
j_call: TRBJ1-3
cdr3_nt: TGCGCCAGCAGCTTCGTGGGACAGGGGGCTGGAAACACCATATATTTT
cdr3_aa: CASSFVGQGAGNTIYF

v_call: TRBV19
clone_size: few
d_call: TRBD1
j_call: TRBJ1-6
cdr3_nt: TGTGCCAGTAGTATGGGGACAGGGAGGGCTAATTCACCCCTCCACTTT
cdr3_aa: CASSMGTGRANSPLHF

v_call: TRBV5-6
clone_size: .
d_call: .
j_call: TRBJ1-3
cdr3_nt: TGTGCCAGCAGCTTGGTGGGGGGTGTCTCTGGAAACACCATATATTTT
cdr3_aa: CASSLVGGVSGNTIYF

v_call: TRBV11-2
clone_size: .
d_call: TRBD2
j_call: TRBJ2-1
cdr3_nt: TGTGCCAGCAGCTTGACCTCACTAGCGGGGGCCATCAATGAGCAGTTCTTC
cdr3_aa: CASSLTSLAGAINEQFF

v_call: TRBV11-2
clone_size: .
d_call: TRBD1
j_call: TRBJ1-4
cdr3_nt: TGTGCCAGCAGCTTAGGGCGGACAGGGACTAATGAAAAACTGTTTTTT
cdr3_aa: CASSLGRTGTNEKLFF

v_call: TRBV9
clone_size: once
d_call: TRBD1
j_call: TRBJ1-2
cdr3_nt: TGTGCCAGCAGCGTAGCTACTGCAGGGGGCGGCTATGGCTACACCTTC
cdr3_aa: CASSVATAGGGYGYTF

v_call: TRBV7-9
clone_size: .
d_call: TRBD2
j_call: TRBJ2-7
cdr3_nt: TGTGCCAGCAGCCTGCCAGGACTAGCGGGACCTCACAACTCCTACGAGCAGTACTTC
cdr3_aa: CASSLPGLAGPHNSYEQYF

v_call: TRBV5-4
clone_size: .
d_call: .
j_call: TRBJ2-1
cdr3_nt: TGTGCCAGCAGCTTGGGGGTTAGCTCCTACAATGAGCAGTTCTTC
cdr3_aa: CASSLGVSSYNEQFF

v_call: TRBV28
clone_size: .
d_call: .
j_call: TRBJ1-6
cdr3_nt: TGTGCCAGCAGGCCTGACAGACGGGGACCCCTCCACTTT
cdr3_aa: CASRPDRRGPLHF

v_call: TRBV7-9
clone_size: .
d_call: .
j_call: TRBJ1-1
cdr3_nt: TGTGCCAGCAGCCATGGGGGGAGCACTGAAGCTTTCTTT
cdr3_aa: CASSHGGSTEAFF

v_call: TRBV27
clone_size: .
d_call: .
j_call: TRBJ1-5
cdr3_nt: TGTGCCAGGGTGATGCGTCCTCAGGGTAATCAGCCCCAGCATTTT
cdr3_aa: CARVMRPQGNQPQHF